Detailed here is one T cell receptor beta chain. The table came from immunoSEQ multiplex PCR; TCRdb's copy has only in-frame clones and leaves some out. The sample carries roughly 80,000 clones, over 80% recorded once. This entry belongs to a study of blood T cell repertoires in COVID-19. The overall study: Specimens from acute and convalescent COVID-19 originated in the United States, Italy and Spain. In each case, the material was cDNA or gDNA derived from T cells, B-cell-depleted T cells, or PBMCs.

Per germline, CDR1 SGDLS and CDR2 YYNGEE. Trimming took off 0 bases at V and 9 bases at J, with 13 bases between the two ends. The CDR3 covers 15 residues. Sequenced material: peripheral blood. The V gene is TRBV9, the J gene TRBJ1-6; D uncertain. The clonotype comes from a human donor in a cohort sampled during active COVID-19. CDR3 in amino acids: CASSVVDGEGSPLHF. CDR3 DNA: TGTGCCAGCAGCGTAGTTGACGGAGAGGGTTCACCCCTCCACTTT.